These 15 T cell receptor beta chains came from one sample sequenced in a study of blood T cell repertoires in COVID-19. Produced via immunoSEQ multiplex PCR; TCRdb's table is partial and in-frame only. This sample has 310,000 or so clones, with 70% to 90% found just once. Source material: PBMCs or T cells enriched from blood (not recorded which). These receptors were obtained from a young woman who had recovered from COVID-19.

This rearrangement joins TRBV18 to TRBJ1-3, with 8 bases that match TRBD1. CDR1 is KGHSH and CDR2 is LQKENI in the germline V gene. Trimming at V came to 6 bases and at J to 2 bases, leaving 9 bases not matched to a gene. CDR3 size: 16 residues. CDR3 protein: CASSPGQGLAGNTIYF. The CDR3 DNA follows: TGTGCCAGCTCTCCAGGACAGGGATTAGCTGGAAACACCATATATTTT.

J is TRBJ1-1 and V is TRBV2; maybe TRBD1 (5 bases). This CDR3 spans 13 amino acids. Trimming removed 5 bases at V and 1 base at J, with 8 bases between. CDR1 and CDR2 from the germline V gene are SNHLY and FYNNEI. CDR3 sequence reads: CASSYQGNTEAFF. CDR3 nucleotides: TGTGCCAGCAGTTATCAGGGGAACACTGAAGCTTTCTTT.

Regarding this clone: Other DNA sequences in this specimen translate into the identical CDR3. The CDR3 nucleotides are TGTGCCAGCAGCCTAGGACAGGGAGGCACTGAAGCTTTCTTT. Amino acid sequence: CASSLGQGGTEAFF. The chain carries TRBV5-4 and TRBJ1-1; TRBD1 matches at 8 bases. CDR1 SGHNT and CDR2 YYREEE come from the germline V gene (reference sequence). Losses at the gene ends were 4 bases for V and 4 bases for J; bases not matched to a gene: 6. There are 14 residues in the CDR3.

This chain links TRBV19 with TRBJ2-5; no definite D call. This CDR3 comprises 14 residues. Trimming took 5 bases from V and 1 from J, leaving 11 bases between them. The germline V gene encodes CDR1 LNHDA and CDR2 SQIVND (reference sequence). DNA of the CDR3: TGTGCCAGTAGTTCTGAAGAGATCCAAGAGACCCAGTACTTC. This codes for CASSSEEIQETQYF.

The V gene is TRBV29-1, the J gene TRBJ2-7, with TRBD2 identical over 11 bases. The J segment lost 3 bases and the V segment lost 4 bases, leaving 8 bases of the junction unmatched. Germline loops: CDR1 SQVTM, CDR2 ANQGSEA. The CDR3 spans 15 residues. CDR3 in DNA: TGCAGCGTTGGAGGGTCTAGCGGGAGGCTCTACGAGCAGTACTTC. Translating it yields CSVGGSSGRLYEQYF.

This rearrangement joins TRBV2 to TRBJ1-1; perhaps TRBD1 as D (6 bases). The CDR3 sequence is 15 residues long. V gave up 6 bases and J gave up 2 bases, with 16 bases separating them. CDR1 is SNHLY, CDR2 FYNNEI, per germline. CDR3 DNA: TGTGCCAGCAGGCCCAACAGGGTAGCAAACACTGAAGCTTTCTTT. Its protein product is CASRPNRVANTEAFF. Variable domain in full (rest from reference TRBV2 and TRBJ1-1): EPEVTQTPSHQVTQMGQEVILRCVPISNHLYFYWYRQILGQKVEFLVSFYNNEISEKSEIFDDQFSVERPDGSNFTLKIRSTKLEDSAMYFCASRPNRVANTEAFFGQGTRLTVV.

The rearrangement uses TRBV4-1 and TRBJ1-2; D possibly corresponds to TRBD1 (5 bases). The germline V gene encodes CDR1 MGHRA and CDR2 YSYEKL. The CDR3 is 15 residues long. V dropped 0 bases and J dropped 3 bases, with 11 bases sitting between them. The CDR3 spells CASSQDGRVYYGYTF. The CDR3 DNA reads TGCGCCAGCAGCCAAGATGGCAGGGTTTACTATGGCTACACCTTC.

The chain's CDR3 is CASSARGETQYF. The CDR3 DNA reads TGTGCCAGCAGCGCGCGCGGGGAGACCCAGTACTTC. This chain joins TRBV9 and TRBJ2-5; TRBD2 is a possible D gene (5 bases). The V gene lost 3 bases and the J gene lost 5 bases, with 8 bases spanning the gap. The germline gives CDR1 SGDLS, CDR2 YYNGEE. The CDR3 is 12 residues long.

In regard to this clone: Distinct nucleotide sequences in the sample also encode this CDR3. The chain employs TRBV5-1 and TRBJ2-1, with D possibly matching TRBD1 (6 bases). CDR3 length: 14 residues. Germline V CDR1 and CDR2: SGHRS, YFSETQ. V was clipped by 2 bases and J by 1 base, with 7 bases between them. CDR3 DNA: TGCGCCAGCAGCTTAGGGGGTTCCTACAATGAGCAGTTCTTC. This codes for CASSLGGSYNEQFF.

The chain carries TRBV28 and TRBJ2-7, with D possibly matching TRBD1 (5 bases). Germline V lookup: CDR1 MDHEN, CDR2 SYDVKM. The CDR3 runs 12 residues. V shed 4 bases and J shed 4 bases, with 8 bases lying between them. The CDR3 DNA reads TGTGCCAGCAGTTCGACAGTTTACGAGCAGTACTTC. This codes for CASSSTVYEQYF.

The chain couples TRBV13 to TRBJ2-3; TRBD2 matches at 7 bases. V was pared by 0 bases and J by 4 bases, with 4 bases of the junction left unmatched. CDR1 and CDR2 (germline): PRHDT, FYEKMQ (reference sequence). The CDR3 consists of 15 residues. CDR3 in amino acids: CASSLGAGAADTQYF. The CDR3 DNA is TGTGCCAGCAGCTTAGGGGCGGGAGCGGCAGATACGCAGTATTTT.

This chain links TRBV25-1 with TRBJ2-7; 9 bases line up with TRBD1. The length of the CDR3 is 15 residues. CDR1 and CDR2 from the germline V gene are MGHDK and SYGVNS. Losses at the gene ends were 3 bases for V and 7 bases for J; bases not matched to a gene: 10. The CDR3 sequence: CASSDSTGGETEQYF. CDR3 DNA sequence: TGTGCCAGCAGTGACTCAACAGGGGGCGAAACTGAGCAGTACTTC.

The chain is built from TRBV19 and TRBJ1-4; D is perhaps TRBD1 (5 bases). Germline V gene sequence: CDR1 LNHDA, CDR2 SQIVND (reference sequence). The CDR3 is made up of 16 amino acids. Trimming left V 6 bases short and J 4 bases short, with 18 bases between. The CDR3 here is CASSPSGAFLNEKLFF. DNA of the CDR3: TGTGCCAGTAGCCCGAGTGGGGCCTTTCTTAATGAAAAACTGTTTTTT.

The chain links TRBV27 to TRBJ1-5; 11 bases line up with TRBD1. The CDR3 length is 17 residues. Germline V gene lookup returns CDR1 MNHEY and CDR2 SMNVEV (reference sequence). J was trimmed by 2 bases and V by 4 bases; bases with no gene match: 7. CDR3 loop: CASSSGQGAGGNQPQHF. In nucleotides, the CDR3 is TGTGCCAGCAGTTCAGGACAGGGGGCGGGTGGCAATCAGCCCCAGCATTTT.

This clone is a singleton in its sample. This chain links TRBV7-8 with TRBJ1-2; 7 positions match TRBD1. Losses at the gene ends were 1 base for V and 8 bases for J; bases not matched to a gene: 7. This CDR3 spans 14 amino acids. Germline-derived CDR1 and CDR2 are SGHVS and FQNEAQ. CDR3 sequence: CASSLGLGGQGYTF. The CDR3 region has the DNA TGTGCCAGCAGCTTAGGCCTGGGGGGACAGGGCTACACCTTC. The whole variable domain, remainder taken from reference TRBV7-8 and TRBJ1-2, is GAGVSQSPRYKVAKRGQDVALRCDPISGHVSLFWYQQALGQGPEFLTYFQNEAQLDKSGLPSDRFFAERPEGSVSTLKIQRTQQEDSAVYLCASSLGLGGQGYTFGSGTRLTVV.